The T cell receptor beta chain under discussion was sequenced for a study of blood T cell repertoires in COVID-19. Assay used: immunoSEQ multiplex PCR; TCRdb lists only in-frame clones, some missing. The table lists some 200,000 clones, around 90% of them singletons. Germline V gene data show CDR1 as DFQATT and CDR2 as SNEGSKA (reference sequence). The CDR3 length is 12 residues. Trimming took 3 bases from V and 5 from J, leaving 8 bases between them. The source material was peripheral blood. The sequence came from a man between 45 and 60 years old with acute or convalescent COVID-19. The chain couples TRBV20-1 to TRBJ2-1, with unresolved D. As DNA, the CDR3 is TGCAGTGCTAGTCCCCAGAACAATGAGCAGTTCTTC. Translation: CSASPQNNEQFF.